The 32 T cell receptor beta chains in this list originate from one sample, sequenced in a study of response to subunit inactivated influenza vaccine. TCRdb redid the calling of the RT-PCR reads with MiXCR, one entry per CDR3 protein. The sample consists of around 710,000 distinct CDR3 sequences, approximately 15% of them appearing once. The sample was PBMCs from blood, taken roughly 2 weeks before vaccination. All receptors come from a man aged 45-65 years who received an inactivated influenza vaccine.

The chain has TRBV12-3 or TRBV12-4 and TRBJ2-2, with a possible D match to TRBD2 (6 bases). The CDR3 has 16 residues. V lost 5 bases to trimming and J lost 2 bases, with 15 bases between them. The chain's CDR3 is CASSAPGLFNTGELFF. Here the CDR3 DNA reads TGTGCCAGCAGTGCCCCGGGACTCTTTAACACCGGGGAGCTGTTTTTT.

This clonotype was seen a few times. The J gene is TRBJ1-1, the V gene TRBV5-1; weak D call: TRBD1 (5 bases). This CDR3 has 13 residues. Trimming stripped 5 bases from V and 2 bases from J, with 10 bases between. Per germline, CDR1 SGHRS and CDR2 YFSETQ. The CDR3 sequence: CASRGGDNTEAFF. CDR3 in DNA: TGCGCCAGCAGGGGTGGGGACAACACTGAAGCTTTCTTT.

The chain recombines TRBV19 with TRBJ1-1, with a possible D match to TRBD1 (5 bases). The V end lost 0 bases, the J end lost 3 bases, and 11 bases lay between the germline ends. Germline V CDR1 and CDR2: LNHDA, SQIVND (reference sequence). The length of the CDR3 is 15 residues. The CDR3 is CASSIESRAHTEAFF. CDR3 in DNA: TGTGCCAGTAGTATAGAAAGCAGGGCGCACACTGAAGCTTTCTTT.

This clonotype came up once. This chain connects TRBV7-9 to TRBJ2-1; TRBD2 aligns across 11 bases. Germline CDR1 reads SEHNR; CDR2 reads FQNEAQ (reference sequence). The V and J ends lost 1 base and 5 bases, in that order; junction bases with no gene match: 4. CDR3 length: 16 amino acids. The CDR3 loop is CASSLVAGGPNNEQFF. CDR3 coding DNA: TGTGCCAGCAGCTTAGTAGCGGGAGGGCCGAACAATGAGCAGTTCTTC.

In this sample, this clonotype turned up many times. The V and J genes are TRBV30 and TRBJ2-2; 10 bases are a match to TRBD1. The CDR3 is made up of 12 amino acids. Germline values: CDR1 GTSNPN, CDR2 SVGIG (reference sequence). J lost 7 bases, V lost 7 bases, and 3 bases had no gene match. DNA of the CDR3: TGTGCCTCGGGGACAGGGGTCGGGGAGCTGTTTTTT. Protein: CASGTGVGELFF.

This clonotype has just a few counts. The V call is TRBV20-1, the J call TRBJ2-1; possible D gene TRBD2, 5 bases. The CDR3 totals 15 residues. Looked up from germline, CDR1 is DFQATT and CDR2 is SNEGSKA (reference sequence). The V end was cut by 1 base, the J end by 5 bases, with 15 bases between. The CDR3 bases are TGCAGTGCTAGAGTGGGGAGCTATTCGAACAATGAGCAGTTCTTC. As protein: CSARVGSYSNNEQFF.

The chain links TRBV30 to TRBJ1-6; 7 bases align to TRBD1. Germline V gene data show CDR1 as GTSNPN and CDR2 as SVGIG (reference sequence). CDR3 length: 13 amino acids. The V gene end was trimmed by 5 bases and the J gene end by 7 bases; junction bases not matched to a gene: 5. The CDR3 sequence is CAWGQVSNSPLHF. For the CDR3, the DNA is TGTGCCTGGGGACAGGTCTCAAATTCACCCCTCCACTTT.

The chain couples TRBV4-1 to TRBJ2-1; the match to TRBD1 covers 9 bases. Germline loops: CDR1 MGHRA, CDR2 YSYEKL. There are 16 residues in the CDR3. V lost 1 base to trimming and J lost 2 bases; unmatched junction nucleotides: 3. The CDR3 nucleotides are TGCGCCAGCAGCCAAGGGACAGGGGTGCCCTACAATGAGCAGTTCTTC. As protein: CASSQGTGVPYNEQFF.

This chain joins TRBV7-9 and TRBJ2-5, with D possibly being TRBD1 (6 bases). This CDR3 region has 15 residues. Trimming shortened V by 0 bases and J by 5 bases, and 13 bases separated the two germline ends. The V gene's germline CDR1 is SEHNR and CDR2 FQNEAQ (reference sequence). CDR3 protein: CASSLAGEGGETQYF. The CDR3 region has the DNA TGTGCCAGCAGCTTAGCGGGCGAAGGGGGTGAGACCCAGTACTTC.

The V gene is TRBV11-2, the J gene TRBJ1-3, with 7 bases lining up with TRBD1. This CDR3 contains 17 residues. The V segment lost 5 bases and the J segment 0 bases; nucleotides outside the gene matches: 10. Germline V lookup: CDR1 SGHAT, CDR2 FQNNGV. Here the CDR3 reads CASSHPSGGGSGNTIYF. CDR3 nucleotide sequence: TGTGCCAGCAGCCATCCTTCAGGGGGGGGCTCTGGAAACACCATATATTTT.

This chain uses TRBV20-1 with TRBJ2-5; D unresolved. Germline CDR1 reads DFQATT; CDR2 reads SNEGSKA (reference sequence). The CDR3 loop spans 12 amino acids. V was shortened by 3 bases and J by 5 bases, with 10 bases between the two germline ends. The CDR3 nucleotides read TGCAGTGCTAGTCGGCGAGTGGAGACCCAGTACTTC. Its protein is CSASRRVETQYF.

This clonotype was seen a few times. The V and J genes are TRBV7-2 and TRBJ1-4; maybe TRBD1 (5 bases). Germline CDR1 SGHTA, CDR2 FQGNSA. There are 14 residues in the CDR3. Between the trimmed V and J ends, which lost 1 base and 8 bases, there was a span of 11 bases. The CDR3 coding sequence is TGTGCCAGCAGCTTAGTGAGGGACGGGGAAAAACTGTTTTTT. Translating gives CASSLVRDGEKLFF. Combining the CDR3 with reference TRBV7-2 and TRBJ1-4 gives the whole variable domain GAGVSQSPSNKVTEKGKDVELRCDPISGHTALYWYRQSLGQGLEFLIYFQGNSAPDKSGLPSDRFSAERTGGSVSTLTIQRTQQEDSAVYLCASSLVRDGEKLFFGSGTQLSVL.

This clonotype was observed a few times. The V gene is TRBV28, the J gene TRBJ2-2, with a tentative D call TRBD2 (6 bases). The CDR3 contains 18 residues. V lost 2 bases to trimming and J lost 1 base, with 17 bases between them. The germline V gene encodes CDR1 MDHEN and CDR2 SYDVKM. The CDR3 spells CASSLGRRDWMNTGELFF. CDR3 sequence (DNA): TGTGCCAGCAGTTTAGGACGGAGGGACTGGATGAACACCGGGGAGCTGTTTTTT. Filled out from reference TRBV28 and TRBJ2-2, the complete variable domain reads DVKVTQSSRYLVKRTGEKVFLECVQDMDHENMFWYRQDPGLGLRLIYFSYDVKMKEKGDIPEGYSVSREKKERFSLILESASTNQTSMYLCASSLGRRDWMNTGELFFGEGSRLTVL.

This clonotype was picked up a small number of times. The chain couples TRBV18 to TRBJ1-4; possibly TRBD1 for D (6 bases). The V gene lost 0 bases and the J gene lost 6 bases, with 11 bases spanning the gap. Germline values: CDR1 KGHSH, CDR2 LQKENI. This CDR3 is 15 amino acids long. The CDR3 loop reads CASSPPEGGHEKLFF. CDR3 sequence (DNA): TGTGCCAGCTCACCACCGGAAGGGGGTCATGAAAAACTGTTTTTT.

This clonotype was counted between two and nine times. The V gene is TRBV21-1, the J gene TRBJ1-5. TRBV21-1 is shown as a pseudogene. This CDR3 comprises 14 residues. The CDR3 DNA sequence: TGTGCCAGCAGCAAAGAGACTCACAATCAGCCCCAGCATTTT. Protein product: CASSKETHNQPQHF.

This rearrangement joins TRBV6-5 to TRBJ2-4; 7 nucleotides agree with TRBD2. The germline CDR1 and CDR2 sequences are MNHEY and SVGAGI. V shed 0 bases, J shed 5 bases, and the junction held 4 bases outside the gene matches. The CDR3 covers 15 residues. The CDR3 coding sequence is TGTGCCAGCAGTTACTCGCCAACTAGCGAAAACATTCAGTACTTC. Its protein product is CASSYSPTSENIQYF.

This clonotype has only a few counts. The rearrangement links TRBV6-1 to TRBJ1-4, with D tentatively TRBD1 (5 bases). Germline loops: CDR1 MNHNS, CDR2 SASEGT. The V gene lost 6 bases and the J gene lost 3 bases, with 14 bases spanning the gap. CDR3 length: 15 amino acids. For the CDR3, the DNA is TGTGCCAGCAGACCCGGGGGATCCTCTAATGAAAAACTGTTTTTT. It is translated as CASRPGGSSNEKLFF.

The V call is TRBV12-3 or TRBV12-4, the J call TRBJ2-7; perhaps TRBD2 as D (5 bases). V was trimmed by 0 bases and J by 6 bases, leaving 12 bases between them. The CDR3 is made up of 14 amino acids. The CDR3 DNA sequence: TGTGCCAGCAGTTTAGCCGCCCTAGCTGTCGAGCAGTACTTC. Its protein is CASSLAALAVEQYF.

This chain uses TRBV9 with TRBJ2-5; possible D gene TRBD1, 5 bases. Germline V lookup: CDR1 SGDLS, CDR2 YYNGEE. This CDR3 has 15 residues. Trimming left V 0 bases short and J 4 bases short, with 13 bases between. CDR3 sequence (DNA): TGTGCCAGCAGCGTAGCTTGGGGCTCGACAGAGACCCAGTACTTC. It specifies CASSVAWGSTETQYF.

CDR3: CASSRSVWDEQFF. CDR3 nucleotides: TGTGCCAGCAGCCGGAGCGTTTGGGATGAGCAGTTCTTC. The V call is TRBV7-8, the J call TRBJ2-1, with no clear D. From germline, CDR1 is SGHVS and CDR2 FQNEAQ. Trimming shortened V by 5 bases and J by 8 bases, and 13 bases separated the two germline ends. The CDR3 length is 13 residues.

This clonotype has a handful of counts. The V gene is TRBV6-1, the J gene TRBJ2-1; 9 nucleotides line up with TRBD1. CDR1 MNHNS and CDR2 SASEGT come from the germline V gene. J was trimmed by 7 bases and V by 7 bases; bases with no gene match: 11. The CDR3 spans 15 residues. The CDR3 DNA sequence: TGTGCCAGCATCCGAAGTCCCGGGACAGGGAATGAGCAGTTCTTC. Translating gives CASIRSPGTGNEQFF.

In its sample, this clonotype was seen a few times. The chain uses TRBV20-1 and TRBJ2-1, with 8 bases matching TRBD2. The CDR3 spans 12 residues. The germline V gene encodes CDR1 DFQATT and CDR2 SNEGSKA (reference sequence). V shed 2 bases and J 13 bases; nucleotides not matched to a gene: 7. The CDR3 region has the DNA TGCAGTGCTAGACCAGGGACTAGGGCTCAGTTCTTC. Protein product: CSARPGTRAQFF.

The chain has TRBV27 and TRBJ2-3, with 7 bases that match TRBD1. The CDR3 totals 14 residues. From germline, CDR1 is MNHEY and CDR2 SMNVEV (reference sequence). Germline trimming cut 7 bases from V and 2 bases from J; bases unmatched to any gene: 6. The CDR3 DNA follows: TGTGCCAGCAAGGACAGGCGGACCACAGATACGCAGTATTTT. Translation gives CASKDRRTTDTQYF.

As for this clonotype: A much larger clone differs by one base, so this may be a read error. V and J are TRBV27 and TRBJ2-5; 10 nucleotides agree with TRBD2. The CDR3 covers 16 residues. The germline V gene has CDR1 MNHEY and CDR2 SMNVEV (reference sequence). The CDR3 region is CASSRASGGPVGTLYF. Written as DNA, the CDR3 is TGTGCCAGCAGTCGCGCTAGCGGGGGCCCGGTAGGGACCCTGTACTTC.

The chain recombines TRBV20-1 with TRBJ2-3, with 7 bases fitting TRBD2. Germline V lookup: CDR1 DFQATT, CDR2 SNEGSKA (reference sequence). The CDR3 has 15 residues. V shed 6 bases, J shed 5 bases, and the junction held 14 bases outside the gene matches. CDR3 coding DNA: TGCAGTGCCCACCGACACAGCGGGGAAAAAGATACGCAGTATTTT. Residues: CSAHRHSGEKDTQYF.

The V gene is TRBV6-5, the J gene TRBJ2-3; 9 nucleotides agree with TRBD1. V was pared by 3 bases and J by 4 bases, with 8 bases of the junction left unmatched. From germline, CDR1 is MNHEY and CDR2 SVGAGI. CDR3 length: 16 residues. The CDR3, as DNA: TGTGCCAGCAGTTATGGTGGACAGGGGAGTGCAGATACGCAGTATTTT. This sequence encodes CASSYGGQGSADTQYF.

V usage is TRBV28 and J usage is TRBJ2-5; D is possibly TRBD1 (5 bases). Germline V gene data show CDR1 as MDHEN and CDR2 as SYDVKM. This CDR3 region has 14 residues. Trimming removed 2 bases from V and 0 bases from J, with 7 bases in between. In DNA form, the CDR3 reads TGTGCCAGCAGTTTAATCAGGGACCAAGAGACCCAGTACTTC. It translates to CASSLIRDQETQYF.

This clonotype was counted between two and nine times. CDR3 protein: CASRGGAWEQYF. As DNA, the CDR3 is TGTGCCAGCCGGGGAGGGGCCTGGGAGCAGTACTTC. The chain couples TRBV6-5 to TRBJ2-7, with TRBD2 matching over 7 bases. Germline V gene data show CDR1 as MNHEY and CDR2 as SVGAGI. The CDR3 totals 12 residues. The ends lost 8 bases at V and 7 bases at J; junction bases unmatched: 8.

This clonotype was picked up many times. The V call is TRBV5-5, the J call TRBJ2-7; D not resolved. The V and J ends lost 0 bases and 6 bases respectively, with 13 bases between them. The CDR3 is made up of 14 amino acids. The germline CDR1 and CDR2 sequences are SGHKS and YYEKEE (reference sequence). For the CDR3, the DNA is TGTGCCAGCAGCTTGGGGTCAAATGGATTCGAGCAGTACTTC. It encodes CASSLGSNGFEQYF. The full variable domain, rest sourced from reference TRBV5-5 and TRBJ2-7, is DAGVTQSPTHLIKTRGQQVTLRCSPISGHKSVSWYQQVLGQGPQFIFQYYEKEERGRGNFPDRFSARQFPNYSSELNVNALLLGDSALYLCASSLGSNGFEQYFGPGTRLTVT.

This clonotype was observed a handful of times. The chain links TRBV5-1 to TRBJ2-3, with 8 bases aligning to TRBD1. Germline V gene data show CDR1 as SGHRS and CDR2 as YFSETQ. The CDR3 is 14 residues long. J was trimmed by 2 bases and V by 3 bases; bases with no gene match: 2. This CDR3 is CASSWTGHTDTQYF. DNA of the CDR3: TGCGCCAGCAGCTGGACAGGGCACACAGATACGCAGTATTTT.

The chain has TRBV29-1 and TRBJ1-1; possibly TRBD1 for D (5 bases). The CDR3 runs to 13 residues. Germline lookup yields CDR1 SQVTM and CDR2 ANQGSEA. Trimming removed 0 bases from V and 10 bases from J, with 15 bases in between. The CDR3 region is CSVEETGVGGAFF. CDR3 nucleotide sequence: TGCAGCGTTGAAGAAACTGGGGTTGGGGGAGCTTTCTTT.

The sample holds a few counts of this clonotype. The chain uses TRBV9 and TRBJ2-7; TRBD1 aligns across 9 bases. The V segment lost 1 base and the J segment 5 bases; nucleotides outside the gene matches: 1. The germline V gene encodes CDR1 SGDLS and CDR2 YYNGEE. The CDR3 is made up of 13 amino acids. The CDR3 loop is CASSVTGGHEQYF. CDR3 bases: TGTGCCAGCAGCGTAACAGGGGGCCACGAGCAGTACTTC. Complete variable domain (other parts from reference TRBV9 and TRBJ2-7): DSGVTQTPKHLITATGQRVTLRCSPRSGDLSVYWYQQSLDQGLQFLIQYYNGEERAKGNILERFSAQQFPDLHSELNLSSLELGDSALYFCASSVTGGHEQYFGPGTRLTVT.